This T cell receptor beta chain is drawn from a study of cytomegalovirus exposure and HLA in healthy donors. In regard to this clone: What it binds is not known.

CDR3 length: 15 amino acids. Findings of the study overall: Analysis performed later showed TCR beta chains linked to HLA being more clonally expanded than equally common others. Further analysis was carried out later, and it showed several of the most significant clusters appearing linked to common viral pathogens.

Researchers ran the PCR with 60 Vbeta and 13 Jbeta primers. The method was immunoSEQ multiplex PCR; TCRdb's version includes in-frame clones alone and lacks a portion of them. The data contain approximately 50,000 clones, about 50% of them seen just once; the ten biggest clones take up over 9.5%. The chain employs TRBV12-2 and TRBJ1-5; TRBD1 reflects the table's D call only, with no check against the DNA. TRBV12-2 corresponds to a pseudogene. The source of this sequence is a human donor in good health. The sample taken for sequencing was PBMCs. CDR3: CASRLGTARLQPQHF. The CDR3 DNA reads TGTGCAAGTCGCTTAGGCACAGCCCGTCTTCAGCCCCAGCATTTT.